This T cell receptor beta chain was found in a study of OX40 agonist ivuxolimab in advanced cancers. Whole-study context: Aged about 20 to 85 with a mean of 60 years, they were roughly 83% male. Regarding the study as a whole: The average count of expanded clones was higher among CD8+ T cells than among CD4+.

Assay used: immunoSEQ multiplex PCR; TCRdb lists only in-frame clones, some missing. The top ten clones hold about 5.4% of a sample with approximately 75,000 clones, about 73% of them seen once. CDR1 and CDR2 from the germline V gene are LNHDA and SQIVND (reference sequence). The CDR3 spans 15 residues. The trim removed 5 bases at V and 1 base at J, leaving 2 bases unmatched. With regard to this clone: What it binds is unknown.

The source was CD4+ or CD8+ T cells sorted from blood, collected in a trial of the OX40 agonist ivuxolimab. The V gene is TRBV19, the J gene TRBJ2-2; 9 nucleotides match TRBD1. This TCR was sampled from an adult with an advanced solid tumor such as melanoma, head and neck, liver or kidney cancer. CDR3 DNA: TGTGCCAGTAGTGGACAGGGGAGGAACACCGGGGAGCTGTTTTTT. Translated, it gives CASSGQGRNTGELFF.